The 21 T cell receptor beta chains in this list originate from one sample, sequenced in a study of T cells after yellow fever vaccination. TCRdb reanalysed the 5' RACE reads using MiXCR and keeps one entry per CDR3 protein. The data show about 340,000 distinct CDR3 sequences, under 15% seen once. The sample consisted of CD4+ T cells sorted from PBMCs, taken 15 days after the yellow fever booster vaccination. The receptors shown here come from a man younger than 35 who received the YFV17D yellow fever vaccine.

The V call is TRBV5-8, the J call TRBJ1-5; D unclear. The germline CDR1 and CDR2 sequences are SGHTS and YDEGEE. The CDR3 runs to 15 residues. Trimming removed 3 bases at V and 0 bases at J, with 10 bases between. CDR3 bases: TGTGCCAGCAGCTATCGGGGAAATAGCAATCAGCCCCAGCATTTT. This encodes CASSYRGNSNQPQHF. Based on the CDR3 plus reference TRBV5-8 and TRBJ1-5, the full variable domain is EAGVTQSPTHLIKTRGQQATLRCSPISGHTSVYWYQQALGLGLQFLLWYDEGEERNRGNFPPRFSGRQFPNYSSELNVNALELEDSALYLCASSYRGNSNQPQHFGDGTRLSIL.

This clonotype has only a few counts. The chain joins TRBV4-3 to TRBJ1-2; D may be TRBD1 (5 bases). The CDR3 extends over 14 amino acids. The ends were cut back, 1 base at V and 7 bases at J, with 13 bases in the middle. From germline, CDR1 is LGHNA and CDR2 YSLEER. Written as DNA, the CDR3 is TGCGCCAGCAGCCAAGGGGTGGGGGGTATTGGCTACACCTTC. Protein product: CASSQGVGGIGYTF.

The rearrangement joins TRBV19 to TRBJ2-5, with TRBD2 matching 11 bases. The V gene end was trimmed by 5 bases and the J gene end by 3 bases; junction bases not matched to a gene: 8. CDR3 length equals 16 residues. Germline CDR1 LNHDA, CDR2 SQIVND (reference sequence). The CDR3 bases are TGTGCCAGTAGTCGTCTGACTAGCGGGGCGGAAGAGACCCAGTACTTC. Its protein product is CASSRLTSGAEETQYF.

The chain employs TRBV24-1 and TRBJ2-2; maybe TRBD2 (5 bases). CDR1 and CDR2 from the germline V gene are KGHDR and SFDVKD. The CDR3 contains 12 residues. The V and J ends lost 7 bases and 8 bases respectively, with 10 bases between them. In DNA form, the CDR3 reads TGTGCCACCAGCCCTTCGGGAGGGGAGCTGTTTTTT. This sequence encodes CATSPSGGELFF.

The rearrangement joins TRBV12-3 or TRBV12-4 to TRBJ2-2; 7 nucleotides line up with TRBD2. The CDR3 sequence is 14 residues long. Trimming cost V 4 bases and J 3 bases; bases outside gene matches: 2. The CDR3 is CASSSGRDTGELFF. DNA for the CDR3: TGTGCCAGCAGTTCGGGGAGGGACACCGGGGAGCTGTTTTTT.

The chain combines TRBV11-1 with TRBJ1-5; no clear D gene. Between the trimmed V and J ends, which lost 3 bases and 3 bases, there was a span of 18 bases. The CDR3 contains 17 residues. Germline CDR1 reads SGHAT; CDR2 reads FQDESV (reference sequence). CDR3 bases: TGTGCCAGCAGCTTTTGGCTGGGTCGGCGGGTCAATCAGCCCCAGCATTTT. Encoded protein: CASSFWLGRRVNQPQHF.

The V call is TRBV12-3 or TRBV12-4, the J call TRBJ1-6; D unresolved. V was clipped by 5 bases and J by 7 bases, with 6 bases between them. The CDR3 loop spans 12 amino acids. CDR3 in DNA: TGTGCCAGCAGTAACGGGAATTCACCCCTCCACTTT. This codes for CASSNGNSPLHF.

This clonotype was observed a few times. This rearrangement joins TRBV7-2 to TRBJ2-7; tentative D call: TRBD2 (6 bases). V was trimmed by 6 bases and J by 4 bases, leaving 16 bases between them. The CDR3 is 14 residues long. CDR1 SGHTA and CDR2 FQGNSA come from the germline V gene. The chain's CDR3 is CASSSGPGVYEQYF. Written as DNA, the CDR3 is TGTGCCAGCAGTTCAGGACCGGGAGTATACGAGCAGTACTTC. The full variable domain, completed using reference TRBV7-2 and TRBJ2-7, is GAGVSQSPSNKVTEKGKDVELRCDPISGHTALYWYRQSLGQGLEFLIYFQGNSAPDKSGLPSDRFSAERTGGSVSTLTIQRTQQEDSAVYLCASSSGPGVYEQYFGPGTRLTVT.

The V call is TRBV30, the J call TRBJ1-1, with 9 bases lining up with TRBD1. Germline CDR1 is GTSNPN and CDR2 is SVGIG (reference sequence). This CDR3 spans 14 amino acids. The ends lost 4 bases at V and 4 bases at J; junction bases unmatched: 7. CDR3 DNA sequence: TGTGCCTGGACCGGGACAGGGCCCCCCACTGAAGCTTTCTTT. Amino acid sequence: CAWTGTGPPTEAFF.

The rearrangement joins TRBV4-3 to TRBJ1-4; tentatively, D is TRBD1 (6 bases). The V and J ends lost 1 base and 8 bases respectively, with 11 bases between them. Looked up from germline, CDR1 is LGHNA and CDR2 is YSLEER. The CDR3 is 14 residues long. The CDR3 coding sequence is TGCGCCAGCAGCCAAGGTCCAGGGGACGAAAAACTGTTTTTT. Protein product: CASSQGPGDEKLFF.

The chain links TRBV5-1 to TRBJ2-5, with a tentative D call TRBD2 (6 bases). The germline CDR1 and CDR2 sequences are SGHRS and YFSETQ. The length of the CDR3 is 15 residues. V was shortened by 5 bases and J by 4 bases, with 18 bases between the two germline ends. This CDR3 is CASSHPGGRPETQYF. In DNA form, the CDR3 reads TGCGCCAGCAGTCACCCCGGGGGACGACCAGAGACCCAGTACTTC.

The chain employs TRBV2 and TRBJ2-7; D is perhaps TRBD1 (6 bases). Germline V gene data show CDR1 as SNHLY and CDR2 as FYNNEI. The CDR3 consists of 12 residues. V was clipped by 9 bases and J by 3 bases, with 12 bases between them. The CDR3 is CASGQSYYEQYF. In DNA, the CDR3 is TGTGCCAGTGGACAGTCCTACTACGAGCAGTACTTC.

The chain joins TRBV30 to TRBJ1-5; D unresolved. CDR1 GTSNPN and CDR2 SVGIG come from the germline V gene (reference sequence). V lost 5 bases and J 3 bases, leaving 14 bases between the germline ends. This CDR3 is built from 14 residues. The CDR3 sequence is CAWALRSLNQPQHF. Here the CDR3 DNA reads TGTGCCTGGGCCTTACGGAGCCTCAATCAGCCCCAGCATTTT.

Many counts were recorded for this clonotype. The V and J genes are TRBV5-1 and TRBJ1-2; D gene unclear. The V gene lost 4 bases and the J gene lost 2 bases, with 12 bases spanning the gap. The CDR3 is 14 amino acids. Germline V lookup: CDR1 SGHRS, CDR2 YFSETQ. The CDR3 protein is CASSLWTENYGYTF. The DNA of the CDR3 is TGCGCCAGCAGCCTGTGGACGGAGAACTATGGCTACACCTTC.

The chain links TRBV27 to TRBJ1-2; D might be TRBD1 (6 bases). CDR3 size: 14 residues. Trimming left V 5 bases short and J 3 bases short, with 13 bases between. The germline gives CDR1 MNHEY, CDR2 SMNVEV (reference sequence). The CDR3 reads CASSVQGWDYGYTF. The CDR3 DNA follows: TGTGCCAGCAGTGTACAGGGATGGGACTATGGCTACACCTTC.

The chain carries TRBV10-3 and TRBJ1-1, with D unclear. Germline V lookup: CDR1 ENHRY, CDR2 SYGVKD. V lost 4 bases and J 1 base, leaving 7 bases between the germline ends. CDR3 size: 13 residues. Written as DNA, the CDR3 is TGTGCCATCAGTGTCTCGCGGAACACTGAAGCTTTCTTT. This encodes CAISVSRNTEAFF.

V usage is TRBV13 and J usage is TRBJ2-3, with 10 bases aligning to TRBD1. Looked up from germline, CDR1 is PRHDT and CDR2 is FYEKMQ (reference sequence). V was pared by 3 bases and J by 2 bases, with 5 bases of the junction left unmatched. The CDR3 is 16 residues long. In DNA, the CDR3 is TGTGCCAGCAGCTTGACAGGGGGCCCTTACACAGATACGCAGTATTTT. Its protein is CASSLTGGPYTDTQYF.

The chain joins TRBV7-9 to TRBJ1-1; D not certain. Trimming cost V 2 bases and J 6 bases, with 13 bases left between them. The CDR3 is 14 amino acids. The germline gives CDR1 SEHNR, CDR2 FQNEAQ (reference sequence). In DNA form, the CDR3 reads TGTGCCAGCAGCTTACTGGGCTCCTTAGCTGAAGCTTTCTTT. Residues: CASSLLGSLAEAFF.

This clonotype was observed a handful of times. CDR3 region: CASSRGQLSYEQYF. Written as DNA, the CDR3 is TGTGCCAGCAGCCGAGGACAGCTGTCCTACGAGCAGTACTTC. The chain carries TRBV13 and TRBJ2-7, with D possibly being TRBD1 (6 bases). The V and J ends lost 5 bases and 1 base respectively, with 12 bases between them. The CDR3 runs 14 residues. Per the germline V gene, CDR1 is PRHDT and CDR2 is FYEKMQ (reference sequence).

This chain links TRBV5-4 with TRBJ2-3; D is unresolved. The V gene lost 10 bases and the J gene lost 2 bases, with 11 bases spanning the gap. The germline CDR1 and CDR2 sequences are SGHNT and YYREEE (reference sequence). CDR3 length equals 12 residues. In DNA, the CDR3 is TGTGCCTTTCAATTCCCCACAGATACGCAGTATTTT. It is translated as CAFQFPTDTQYF.

The chain recombines TRBV2 with TRBJ2-2; 12 nucleotides align to TRBD1. The germline V gene has CDR1 SNHLY and CDR2 FYNNEI. The CDR3 loop spans 15 amino acids. V gave up 4 bases and J gave up 3 bases; unmatched junction bases: 0. The CDR3 is CASSGDRGHTGELFF. DNA of the CDR3: TGTGCCAGCAGTGGGGACAGGGGGCACACCGGGGAGCTGTTTTTT.